This T cell receptor beta chain originates from a study of blood T cells in healthy people across ages. A second PCR, run for roughly 7 to 11 cycles, used a sample-barcoded 5' primer plus a J-beta primer mix. TCRdb recomputed calls from the 5' RACE reads with MiXCR, one row per CDR3 protein. The repertoire consists of some 730,000 distinct CDR3 sequences, with 20% to 25% occurring once and the leading ten covering about 20%. This CDR3 spans 15 amino acids. The V end was cut by 6 bases, the J end by 7 bases, with 18 bases between. This clonotype came up a few times. The J gene is TRBJ1-4, the V gene TRBV12-3 or TRBV12-4; D might be TRBD1 (6 bases). Sequencing was performed on blood. The source is a man in his sixties or seventies in good health. CDR3 region: CASRLDGGPVEKLFF. The CDR3, as DNA: TGTGCCAGCAGGCTAGATGGGGGGCCCGTTGAAAAACTGTTTTTT.